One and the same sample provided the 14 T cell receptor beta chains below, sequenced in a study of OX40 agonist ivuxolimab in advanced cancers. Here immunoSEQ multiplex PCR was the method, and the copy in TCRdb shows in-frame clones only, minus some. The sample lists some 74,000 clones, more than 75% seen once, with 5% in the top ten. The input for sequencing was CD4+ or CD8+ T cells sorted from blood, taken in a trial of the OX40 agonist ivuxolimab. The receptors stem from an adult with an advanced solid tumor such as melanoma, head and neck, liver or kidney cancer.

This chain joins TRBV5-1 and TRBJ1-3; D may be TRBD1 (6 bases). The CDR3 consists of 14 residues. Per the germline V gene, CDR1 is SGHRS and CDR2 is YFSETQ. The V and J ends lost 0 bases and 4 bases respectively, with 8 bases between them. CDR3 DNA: TGCGCCAGCAGCTTGGGGACAGACGGAAACACCATATATTTT. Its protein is CASSLGTDGNTIYF.

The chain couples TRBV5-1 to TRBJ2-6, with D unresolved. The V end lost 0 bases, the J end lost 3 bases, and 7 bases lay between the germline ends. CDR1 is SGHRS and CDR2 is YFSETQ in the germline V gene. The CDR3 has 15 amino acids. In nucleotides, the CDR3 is TGCGCCAGCAGCTTGGGGTGGGGTGGGGCCAACGTCCTGACTTTC. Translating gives CASSLGWGGANVLTF. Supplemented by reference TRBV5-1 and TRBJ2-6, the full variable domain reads KAGVTQTPRYLIKTRGQQVTLSCSPISGHRSVSWYQQTPGQGLQFLFEYFSETQRNKGNFPGRFSGRQFSNSRSEMNVSTLELGDSALYLCASSLGWGGANVLTFGAGSRLTVL.

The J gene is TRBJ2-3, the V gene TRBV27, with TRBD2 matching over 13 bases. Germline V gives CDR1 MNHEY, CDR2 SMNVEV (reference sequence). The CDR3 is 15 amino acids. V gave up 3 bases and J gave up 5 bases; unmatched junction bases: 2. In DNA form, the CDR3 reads TGTGCCAGCAGTTTTAGACTAGCGGGGGGAGATACGCAGTATTTT. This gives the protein CASSFRLAGGDTQYF.

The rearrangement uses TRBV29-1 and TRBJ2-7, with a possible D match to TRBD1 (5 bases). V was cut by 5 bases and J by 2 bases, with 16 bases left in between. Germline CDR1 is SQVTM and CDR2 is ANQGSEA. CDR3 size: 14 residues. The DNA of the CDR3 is TGCAGCGTTCGGCAGGGCCTTCTAACCTACGAGCAGTACTTC. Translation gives CSVRQGLLTYEQYF.

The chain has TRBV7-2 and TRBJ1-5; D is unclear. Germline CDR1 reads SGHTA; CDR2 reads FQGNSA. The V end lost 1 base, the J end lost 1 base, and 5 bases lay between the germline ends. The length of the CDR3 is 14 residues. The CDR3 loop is CASSLDRSNQPQHF. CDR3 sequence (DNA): TGTGCCAGCAGCTTAGATCGAAGCAATCAGCCCCAGCATTTT.

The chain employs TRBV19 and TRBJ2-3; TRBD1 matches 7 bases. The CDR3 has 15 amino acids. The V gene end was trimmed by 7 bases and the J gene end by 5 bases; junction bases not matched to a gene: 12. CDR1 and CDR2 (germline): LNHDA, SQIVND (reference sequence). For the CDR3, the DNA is TGTGCCAGTACCCAGACAGGGACCTTGGGAGATACGCAGTATTTT. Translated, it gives CASTQTGTLGDTQYF.

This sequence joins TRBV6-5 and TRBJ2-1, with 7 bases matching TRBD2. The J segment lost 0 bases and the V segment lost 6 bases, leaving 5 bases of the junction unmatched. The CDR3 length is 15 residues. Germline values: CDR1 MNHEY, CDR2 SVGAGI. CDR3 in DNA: TGTGCCAGCAGCTCCAGCGGGGACTCCTACAATGAGCAGTTCTTC. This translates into CASSSSGDSYNEQFF.

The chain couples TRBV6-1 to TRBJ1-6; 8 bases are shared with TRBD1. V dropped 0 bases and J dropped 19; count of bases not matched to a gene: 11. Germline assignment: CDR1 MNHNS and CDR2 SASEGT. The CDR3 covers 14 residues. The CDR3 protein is CASSEALGQGEGHF. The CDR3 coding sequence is TGTGCCAGCAGTGAAGCCCTAGGACAGGGAGAAGGTCACTTT.

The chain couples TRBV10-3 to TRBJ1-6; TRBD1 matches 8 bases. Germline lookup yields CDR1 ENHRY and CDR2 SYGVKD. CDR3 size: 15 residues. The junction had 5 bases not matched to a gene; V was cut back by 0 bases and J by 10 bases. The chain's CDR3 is CAISESRGRESPLHF. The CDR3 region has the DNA TGTGCCATCAGTGAGTCCAGGGGGCGGGAGTCACCCCTCCACTTT.

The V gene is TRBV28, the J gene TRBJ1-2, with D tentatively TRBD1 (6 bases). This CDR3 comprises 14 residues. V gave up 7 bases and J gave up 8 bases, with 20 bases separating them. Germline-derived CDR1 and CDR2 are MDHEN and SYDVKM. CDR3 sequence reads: CASTFGPQGLGYTF. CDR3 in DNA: TGTGCCAGCACATTCGGACCGCAGGGGCTAGGCTACACCTTC.

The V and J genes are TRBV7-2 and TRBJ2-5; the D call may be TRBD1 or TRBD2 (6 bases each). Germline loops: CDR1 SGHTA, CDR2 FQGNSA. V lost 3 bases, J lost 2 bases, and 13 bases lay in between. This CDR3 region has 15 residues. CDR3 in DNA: TGTGCCAGCAGCTTGAGTCGGGGGCTACAAGAGACCCAGTACTTC. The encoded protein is CASSLSRGLQETQYF. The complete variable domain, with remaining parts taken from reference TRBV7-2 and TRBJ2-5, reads GAGVSQSPSNKVTEKGKDVELRCDPISGHTALYWYRQSLGQGLEFLIYFQGNSAPDKSGLPSDRFSAERTGGSVSTLTIQRTQQEDSAVYLCASSLSRGLQETQYFGPGTRLLVL.

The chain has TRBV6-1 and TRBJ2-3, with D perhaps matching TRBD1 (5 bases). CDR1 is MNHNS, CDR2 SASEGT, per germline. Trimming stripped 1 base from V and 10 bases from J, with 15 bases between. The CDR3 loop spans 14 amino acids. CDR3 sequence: CASSEGMGQGAQYF. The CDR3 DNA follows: TGTGCCAGCAGTGAAGGAATGGGGCAGGGTGCGCAGTATTTT.

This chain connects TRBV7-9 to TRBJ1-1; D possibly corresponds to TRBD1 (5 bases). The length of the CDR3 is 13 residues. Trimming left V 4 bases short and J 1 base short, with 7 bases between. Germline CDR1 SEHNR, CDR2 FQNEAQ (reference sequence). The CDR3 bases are TGTGCCAGCAGCTATCAGGGGAACACTGAAGCTTTCTTT. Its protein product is CASSYQGNTEAFF. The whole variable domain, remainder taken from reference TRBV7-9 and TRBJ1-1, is DTGVSQNPRHKITKRGQNVTFRCDPISEHNRLYWYRQTLGQGPEFLTYFQNEAQLEKSRLLSDRFSAERPKGSFSTLEIQRTEQGDSAMYLCASSYQGNTEAFFGQGTRLTVV.

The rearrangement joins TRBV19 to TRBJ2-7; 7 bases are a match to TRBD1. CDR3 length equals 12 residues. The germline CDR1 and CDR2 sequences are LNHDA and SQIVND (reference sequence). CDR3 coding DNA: TGTGTCTGGGTGGGACAGTACTACGAGCAGTACTTC. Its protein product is CVWVGQYYEQYF. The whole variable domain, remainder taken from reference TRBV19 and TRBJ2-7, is DGGITQSPKYLFRKEGQNVTLSCEQNLNHDAMYWYRQDPGQGLRLIYYSQIVNDFQKGDIAEGYSVSREKKESFPLTVTSAQKNPTAFYLCVWVGQYYEQYFGPGTRLTVT.